A single sample gave rise to the 14 T cell receptor beta chains below, sequenced in a study of shared clonotypes between healthy human individuals. Some clones are missing from TCRdb's copy, which holds only in-frame ones; the method was immunoSEQ multiplex PCR. The sample lists a few million clones, roughly 92% seen once, with around 0.4% in the top ten. The source material was naive CD4+ T cells from PBMCs. Documented subset: CD45RA+ positively selected. These receptors all come from a man aged 18 to 29 in good health. Some clones in this sample may be carry-over from other donors' samples.

The CDR3 sequence is CATSFSGEETQYF. The CDR3 nucleotides read TGTGCCACCAGCTTTAGCGGCGAGGAGACCCAGTACTTC. This sequence joins TRBV15 and TRBJ2-5, with D possibly TRBD2 on 6 matching bases. This CDR3 has 13 residues. The germline V gene has CDR1 LNHNV and CDR2 YYDKDF (reference sequence). Trimming took 5 bases from V and 5 from J, leaving 12 bases between them.

The V call is TRBV18, the J call TRBJ2-1, with 8 bases identical to TRBD2. V was pared by 3 bases and J by 7 bases, with 14 bases of the junction left unmatched. CDR1 is KGHSH and CDR2 is LQKENI in the germline V gene. CDR3 size: 17 residues. CDR3: CASSPLPAGGQNNEQFF. The CDR3 DNA reads TGTGCCAGCTCACCTCTCCCCGCGGGAGGACAAAATAATGAGCAGTTCTTC.

The chain employs TRBV30 and TRBJ2-5; 11 positions agree with TRBD2. The junction had 8 bases not matched to a gene; V was cut back by 5 bases and J by 0 bases. The CDR3 is made up of 16 amino acids. Germline V gene sequence: CDR1 GTSNPN, CDR2 SVGIG (reference sequence). This CDR3 reads CAWSLGLAEHQETQYF. CDR3 bases: TGTGCCTGGTCTCTGGGACTAGCGGAACACCAAGAGACCCAGTACTTC. The full variable domain, in which reference TRBV30 and TRBJ2-5 provide the parts outside the CDR3, is SQTIHQWPATLVQPVGSPLSLECTVEGTSNPNLYWYRQAAGRGLQLLFYSVGIGQISSEVPQNLSASRPQDRQFILSSKKLLLSDSGFYLCAWSLGLAEHQETQYFGPGTRLLVL.

This clone was observed a few times. The V call is TRBV30, the J call TRBJ1-1; the match to TRBD1 covers 9 bases. The CDR3 has 11 residues. Unmatched junction bases numbered 7, after V lost 5 bases and J lost 12 bases. Germline V CDR1 and CDR2: GTSNPN, SVGIG (reference sequence). In nucleotides, the CDR3 is TGTGCCTGGGGAACAGGGGGCATAACTTTCTTT. Its translation: CAWGTGGITFF.

This chain joins TRBV5-6 and TRBJ2-2; no clear D gene. Germline V lookup: CDR1 SGHDT, CDR2 YYEEEE. CDR3 length: 16 amino acids. The germline V and J ends were trimmed by 4 bases and 6 bases, with 19 bases remaining between them. The CDR3, as DNA: TGTGCCAGCAGCCCAGCTAGGGATAGACCCGCCGGGGAGCTGTTTTTT. It is translated as CASSPARDRPAGELFF.

As for this clone: This sample includes further DNA sequences coding for the same CDR3. The chain uses TRBV28 and TRBJ1-5; D possibly corresponds to TRBD1 (6 bases). The V gene's germline CDR1 is MDHEN and CDR2 SYDVKM. The ends were cut back, 6 bases at V and 4 bases at J, with 16 bases in the middle. The CDR3 has 15 residues. The CDR3 is CASSPGQLGNQPQHF. CDR3 DNA: TGTGCCAGCAGCCCTGGACAGTTAGGGAATCAGCCCCAGCATTTT.

The chain is built from TRBV28 and TRBJ2-2; D is unclear. Trimming removed 7 bases at V and 1 base at J, with 7 bases between. The CDR3 is made up of 13 amino acids. Germline V lookup: CDR1 MDHEN, CDR2 SYDVKM. The CDR3 sequence: CASTFGNTGELFF. CDR3 coding DNA: TGTGCCAGCACTTTCGGGAACACCGGGGAGCTGTTTTTT.

The gene calls are TRBV7-7 and TRBJ2-1; unclear D gene. Between the trimmed V and J ends, which lost 1 base and 7 bases, there was a span of 11 bases. CDR3 length equals 14 residues. CDR1 and CDR2 from the germline V gene are SSHAT and FNYEAQ (reference sequence). The CDR3 reads CASSLGYGPNEQFF. The CDR3 DNA follows: TGTGCCAGCAGCTTAGGGTATGGCCCGAATGAGCAGTTCTTC.

This chain links TRBV30 with TRBJ2-3, with unresolved D. Germline-derived CDR1 and CDR2 are GTSNPN and SVGIG (reference sequence). V was shortened by 2 bases and J by 7 bases, with 19 bases between the two germline ends. This CDR3 has 15 amino acids. The CDR3 is CAWSFGILRENTQYF. The CDR3 DNA sequence: TGTGCCTGGAGTTTCGGCATATTAAGGGAAAATACGCAGTATTTT.

The rearrangement uses TRBV7-8 and TRBJ1-3; D uncertain. CDR3 size: 14 residues. The V gene lost 7 bases and the J gene lost 0 bases, with 10 bases spanning the gap. The germline CDR1 and CDR2 sequences are SGHVS and FQNEAQ. The CDR3 protein is CASKREFSGNTIYF. The CDR3 DNA reads as TGTGCCAGCAAACGAGAGTTCTCTGGAAACACCATATATTTT.

On this clone itself: Other DNA sequences in the sample encode the same CDR3. CDR3 in amino acids: CASSEFRATDTQYF. CDR3 DNA sequence: TGTGCCAGCAGTGAATTTCGGGCCACAGATACGCAGTATTTT. V and J are TRBV25-1 and TRBJ2-3; D unresolved. Trimming removed 1 base at V and 2 bases at J, with 7 bases between. This CDR3 is 14 amino acids long. The V gene's germline CDR1 is MGHDK and CDR2 SYGVNS.

The CDR3 coding sequence is TGTGCCTGGAGTTTAACAGGGTGGTTGGCTTTCTTT. Translating it yields CAWSLTGWLAFF. The rearrangement links TRBV30 to TRBJ1-1, with D possibly matching TRBD1 (6 bases). CDR3 length equals 12 residues. Germline CDR1 reads GTSNPN; CDR2 reads SVGIG (reference sequence). V lost 2 bases, J lost 11 bases, and 15 bases lay in between.

The chain couples TRBV11-2 to TRBJ2-5; D might be TRBD2 (6 bases). Trimming removed 5 bases at V and 4 bases at J, with 8 bases between. This CDR3 contains 12 residues. Germline CDR1 reads SGHAT; CDR2 reads FQNNGV. The CDR3 reads CASSQEGETQYF. Written as DNA, the CDR3 is TGTGCCAGCAGCCAGGAGGGAGAGACCCAGTACTTC.

Here the CDR3 DNA reads TGCGCCAGCAGCCAAGGGGCTCCTGGTGGGGCCTACGAGCAGTACTTC. Residues: CASSQGAPGGAYEQYF. The gene calls are TRBV4-1 and TRBJ2-7, with D unclear. Germline V lookup: CDR1 MGHRA, CDR2 YSYEKL. The CDR3 is 16 amino acids. Trimming removed 1 base at V and 2 bases at J, with 15 bases between.